A single sample is the source of the 8 T cell receptor beta chains below, sequenced in a study of blood T cell repertoires in COVID-19. Only in-frame clones appear in the TCRdb table, and some are missing; sequencing was by immunoSEQ multiplex PCR. Here the sample spans 130,000 or so clones, over 70% being singletons. Specimen: peripheral blood. The receptors come from a man aged 80 or over with active or convalescent COVID-19.

This clone was recorded only once. The rearrangement joins TRBV10-3 to TRBJ1-2; a possible D gene is TRBD1 (5 bases). The CDR3 length is 16 residues. Trimming took 7 bases from V and 4 from J, leaving 22 bases between them. In germline, CDR1 is ENHRY, CDR2 SYGVKD. The CDR3 DNA is TGTGCCATCACCTCAGGACAAAGTCGACTGAGCTATGGCTACACCTTC. Translating gives CAITSGQSRLSYGYTF.

This chain links TRBV7-9 with TRBJ1-2; D ambiguous. CDR1 and CDR2 from the germline V gene are SEHNR and FQNEAQ (reference sequence). The CDR3 spans 14 residues. V shed 1 base and J shed 8 bases, with 14 bases lying between them. The CDR3: CASSLEFGSGGYTF. In DNA form, the CDR3 reads TGTGCCAGCAGCTTAGAGTTCGGTTCCGGGGGCTACACCTTC.

This clone turned up a few times. The chain couples TRBV28 to TRBJ2-3, with 8 bases matching TRBD1. V trimming: 6 bases; J trimming: 1 base; junction bases outside the gene matches: 9. The length of the CDR3 is 16 residues. Germline CDR1 reads MDHEN; CDR2 reads SYDVKM. CDR3 DNA sequence: TGTGCCAGCAGATCCTTCAGGGGGCCGGGCACAGATACGCAGTATTTT. Residues: CASRSFRGPGTDTQYF. Supplemented by reference TRBV28 and TRBJ2-3, the full variable domain reads DVKVTQSSRYLVKRTGEKVFLECVQDMDHENMFWYRQDPGLGLRLIYFSYDVKMKEKGDIPEGYSVSREKKERFSLILESASTNQTSMYLCASRSFRGPGTDTQYFGPGTRLTVL.

This chain joins TRBV20-1 and TRBJ2-1; the D is unclear. The CDR3 loop spans 11 amino acids. Per the germline V gene, CDR1 is DFQATT and CDR2 is SNEGSKA (reference sequence). The V end lost 1 base, the J end lost 14 bases, and 12 bases lay between the germline ends. Written as DNA, the CDR3 is TGCAGTGCTAGAGTGCCTCCCCGGGAGTTCTTC. Its translation is CSARVPPREFF.

The J gene is TRBJ1-1, the V gene TRBV19; D call uncertain. CDR1 and CDR2 from the germline V gene are LNHDA and SQIVND (reference sequence). Trimming removed 5 bases at V and 4 bases at J, with 17 bases between. This CDR3 has 15 amino acids. The CDR3 sequence is CASSPPAGRVTEAFF. The CDR3, as DNA: TGTGCCAGTAGTCCTCCGGCCGGGCGGGTCACTGAAGCTTTCTTT.

J is TRBJ1-2 and V is TRBV27; a possible D gene is TRBD1 (5 bases). The V end lost 5 bases, the J end lost 3 bases, and 16 bases lay between the germline ends. There are 15 residues in the CDR3. CDR1 and CDR2 from the germline V gene are MNHEY and SMNVEV (reference sequence). As DNA, the CDR3 is TGTGCCAGCAGTCCTTCCTTGACAGAAGACTATGGCTACACCTTC. Its protein product is CASSPSLTEDYGYTF.

Only a few counts were recorded for this clone. V gene TRBV5-1 combines with J gene TRBJ1-1; D not certain. The CDR3 is made up of 13 amino acids. The V end lost 4 bases, the J end lost 1 base, and 8 bases lay between the germline ends. CDR1 is SGHRS, CDR2 YFSETQ, per germline. The chain's CDR3 is CASSIGENTEAFF. The DNA for the CDR3 is TGCGCCAGCAGCATCGGAGAGAACACTGAAGCTTTCTTT.

V and J are TRBV2 and TRBJ2-1; no definite D call. Germline V gives CDR1 SNHLY, CDR2 FYNNEI. The CDR3 spans 13 residues. Deletions cut 6 bases from V and 0 bases from J, with 6 bases between. DNA for the CDR3: TGTGCCAGCAGGGCCAGCTCCTACAATGAGCAGTTCTTC. Translation: CASRASSYNEQFF.